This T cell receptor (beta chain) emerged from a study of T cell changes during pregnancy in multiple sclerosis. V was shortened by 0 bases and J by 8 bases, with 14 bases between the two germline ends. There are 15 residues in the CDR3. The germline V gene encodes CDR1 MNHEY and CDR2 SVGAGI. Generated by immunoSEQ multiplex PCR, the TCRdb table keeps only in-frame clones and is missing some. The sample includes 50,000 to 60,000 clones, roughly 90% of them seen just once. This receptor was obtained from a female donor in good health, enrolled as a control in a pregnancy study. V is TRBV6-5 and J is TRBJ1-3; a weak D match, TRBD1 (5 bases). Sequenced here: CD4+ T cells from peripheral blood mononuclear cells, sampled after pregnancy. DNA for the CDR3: TGTGCCAGCAGTTACTCGTCAGGGAGGTCAGACACCATATATTTT. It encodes CASSYSSGRSDTIYF.